Below, one T cell receptor beta chain is given with its context. No cognate antigen has been identified for it. No base qualities exist here, and no much larger clone lies one base off it. To sequence the TCRbeta CDR3 region, genomic DNA was isolated from the sorted cells. TCRbeta CDR3 regions were sequenced using the immunoSEQ Assay. In TCRdb, the immuneACCESS table is reduced to in-frame sequences with V and J assigned. These tables do not hold every clone; where another copy was compared, an unresolved V gene accounts for under half, and the others remain unexplained. Here the sample has 80,000 to 100,000 clones; roughly nine tenths occur a single time. The biggest ten clones account for more than 0.8% of the sample. From its cysteine to its phenylalanine, the CDR3 spans 14 amino acids. Only the CDR3 DNA stays, 42 bases, in frame from base 1. From a lookup of the germline V gene (reference sequence), CDR1 and CDR2 are MNHEY and SMNVEV. V loses 4 bases at its end and J loses 3 bases; junction bases beyond the gene matches: 4.

Patients with a history of autoimmune disease or receiving systemic immunosuppression were excluded from the trial. Peripheral blood for TCR sequencing was drawn from every dose cohort at baseline, at cycle 4 day 1 and at cycle 7 day 1. Samples came from an open-label, multicenter, first-in-human phase I dose-escalation trial of ivuxolimab. The trial enrolled adults with locally advanced or metastatic head and neck squamous cell, hepatocellular, melanoma or renal cell carcinoma. Before TCR sequencing, CD4+ and CD8+ T cells were separately sorted from peripheral blood. This entry comes from a study of OX40 agonist ivuxolimab in advanced cancers. About the study as a whole: Ivuxolimab, which targeted the costimulatory receptor OX40 (CD134), was an agonistic, fully human IgG2 monoclonal antibody. Intravenous ivuxolimab was administered to patients every 2 weeks at six dose levels: 0.01, 0.1, 0.3, 1.5, 3 and 10 mg/kg. Among the approximately 54 dose-escalation patients, 19 had hepatocellular carcinoma, roughly 15 melanoma, 9 renal cell carcinoma and 9 head and neck cancer. The dose-escalation cohort was around 83% male with a mean age of 60 years, ranging from about 20 to 80. Prior anti-PD-1, anti-PD-L1 or anti-CTLA-4 therapy was permitted, and about two fifths of dose-escalation patients had received checkpoint inhibitors. Partial responses were achieved by three dose-escalation patients, of whom one had hepatocellular carcinoma and two had cutaneous melanoma. Peripheral TCRbeta sequencing was intended to test whether TCR sequence diversity was altered and clonal T-cell expansion was caused by ivuxolimab. The paper covers the monotherapy dose-escalation part of the phase I ivuxolimab trial, which included N of about 56 patients.

What the work shows at the level of the full study, not this receptor alone: After ivuxolimab, CD8+ T cells had more expanded clones than CD4+ T cells on average. In partial responders in the 0.1-3.0 mg/kg groups, normalized peripheral clonal expansion was found to be among the lowest, especially among CD8+ T cells. The antigen specificity of the clonally expanded peripheral T cells was not determined. At doses of 0.1 to 3.0 mg/kg, clonal expansion of both CD4+ and CD8+ blood T cells was observed from baseline to week 6. Low levels of normalized T-cell clonal expansion were also seen in some patients who did not respond.

The receptor was derived from an adult with an advanced solid tumor such as melanoma, head and neck, liver or kidney cancer. Rearrangement joined TRBV27 to TRBJ2-7, with 9 junctional bases fitting TRBD1. The sequencing here drew on CD4+ or CD8+ T cells sorted from blood, taken in a trial of the OX40 agonist ivuxolimab. The CDR3 region has the sequence CASSSGDRVYEQYF. The DNA sequence is TGTGCCAGCAGTTCGGGGGACAGGGTCTACGAGCAGTACTTC.